This TCR beta chain was recorded in a study of blood T cell repertoires in COVID-19. Study-wide context: T cells, B-cell-depleted T cells, or PBMCs supplied cDNA or gDNA.

Trimming shortened V by 4 bases and J by 2 bases, and 15 bases separated the two germline ends. Germline V lookup: CDR1 SGHRS, CDR2 YFSETQ. The CDR3 runs 16 residues. Clones were sequenced by immunoSEQ multiplex PCR, and TCRdb holds only the in-frame ones, with some missing. Of over 85,000 clones in the sample, 85% were seen once. The clonotype comes from a man at least 80 years old with acute or convalescent COVID-19. The specimen sequenced was peripheral blood. This rearrangement joins TRBV5-1 to TRBJ2-2; TRBD2 is a possible D gene (7 bases). The CDR3 spells CASSPSRGGNTGELFF. The CDR3, as DNA: TGCGCCAGCAGCCCCAGTAGGGGGGGTAACACCGGGGAGCTGTTTTTT.